The clone carrying this T cell receptor beta chain was seen repeatedly, ten times or more. What it binds is not known. For TCR beta, libraries came from iRepertoire HTBI primers and Arm-PCR of CDR3 regions. MiXCR, run by TCRdb on the multiplex PCR reads, gives a single entry per CDR3 protein. Here the sample spans 510,000 or so distinct CDR3 sequences, more than 10% being singletons. CDR3 length equals 15 residues. Germline loops: CDR1 LGHNA, CDR2 YSLEER. Between the trimmed V and J ends, which lost 0 bases and 4 bases, there was a span of 12 bases. The record originates from a study of regulatory T cells in long-lasting Graves disease. Study observations and caveats: Between persistent patients, a few thousand public clonotypes were shared, exceeding the approximately 940 shared between new patients.

Time point denoted: newly diagnosed GD, antithyroid drugs for less than 3 months. PBMC-extracted RNA yielded the TCR library. These data also formed part of another study, on T cells in Graves' hyperthyroidism and ophthalmopathy. That work states: The study left out patients who had uncontrolled infection, other autoimmune disease, pregnancy or lactation. Ophthalmopathy, as predicted by the model, came a median 6.5 months after the prediction.

The receptor's source is a woman aged 25 to 45 with Graves disease. The chain employs TRBV4-3 and TRBJ1-2; D is unclear. Sequenced here: peripheral blood mononuclear cells (PBMCs), sampled at new diagnosis, from a patient treated with antithyroid drugs. The CDR3 DNA follows: TGCGCCAGCAGCCAAGATCTCAGGACCCTCTATGGCTACACCTTC. Protein product: CASSQDLRTLYGYTF.